The rows below give T cell receptor beta chains drawn from one sample of a study of cytomegalovirus exposure and HLA in healthy donors. Only in-frame clones appear in the TCRdb table, and some are missing; sequencing was by immunoSEQ multiplex PCR. Of fewer than 200,000 clones detected, about three quarters appear once; the ten largest clones hold about 0.69%. Sequences were obtained from PBMCs. These receptors came from a female donor in good health and CMV-seronegative. Both conserved end residues are part of each CDR3. A D gene is named only where the DNA matches it firmly. Clone size is stated in some rows and not others, as once, few, many or a class when expanded.

cdr3_nt: TGTGCCAGCAGCCGGGACACCCCGGGGACCGGGGAGCTGTTTTTT
cdr3_aa: CASSRDTPGTGELFF
clone_size: -
v_call: TRBV7-2
d_call: -
j_call: TRBJ2-2

cdr3_nt: TGTGCCAGCGCCCCTAGGGGTATTGATTCACCCCTCCACTTT
cdr3_aa: CASAPRGIDSPLHF
clone_size: -
v_call: TRBV9
d_call: -
j_call: TRBJ1-6

cdr3_nt: TGTGCCTGGAGTCGTCCCCACTATAACCTGGGACAGCGATTTACCTACGAGCAGTACTTC
cdr3_aa: CAWSRPHYNLGQRFTYEQYF
clone_size: -
v_call: TRBV30
d_call: TRBD1
j_call: TRBJ2-7

cdr3_nt: TGCGCCAGCAGCGACAGGGGGCGGCGTGGGAATGAAAAACTGTTTTTT
cdr3_aa: CASSDRGRRGNEKLFF
clone_size: -
v_call: TRBV4-3
d_call: TRBD1
j_call: TRBJ1-4

cdr3_nt: TGTGCCAGCAGCTTGGGCCAGCGTAATGAAAAACTGTTTTTT
cdr3_aa: CASSLGQRNEKLFF
clone_size: -
v_call: TRBV5-6
d_call: -
j_call: TRBJ1-4

cdr3_nt: TGTGCCAGCAGTTCACAGGGGCTGAACACTGAAGCTTTCTTT
cdr3_aa: CASSSQGLNTEAFF
clone_size: few
v_call: TRBV25-1
d_call: TRBD1
j_call: TRBJ1-1

cdr3_nt: TGTGCCAGCAGCGTAGGCCTGATTAGGGGCGGGGAGCTGTTTTTT
cdr3_aa: CASSVGLIRGGELFF
clone_size: -
v_call: TRBV9
d_call: -
j_call: TRBJ2-2

cdr3_nt: TGTGCCAGCAGCCCGGGACTAGCCACAGATACGCAGTATTTT
cdr3_aa: CASSPGLATDTQYF
clone_size: few
v_call: TRBV28
d_call: TRBD2
j_call: TRBJ2-3

cdr3_nt: TGTGCCAGCAGCTTAACGGACAGCTACGAGCAGTACTTC
cdr3_aa: CASSLTDSYEQYF
clone_size: -
v_call: TRBV7-3
d_call: -
j_call: TRBJ2-7

cdr3_nt: TGCAGCGTTGACAGCGCTAGATGGACTAGCGGGGGAAACACAGATACGCAGTATTTT
cdr3_aa: CSVDSARWTSGGNTDTQYF
clone_size: -
v_call: TRBV29-1
d_call: TRBD2
j_call: TRBJ2-3

cdr3_nt: TGTGCCAGCAGTGTACTACTGAGCACAGATACGCAGTATTTT
cdr3_aa: CASSVLLSTDTQYF
clone_size: -
v_call: TRBV2
d_call: -
j_call: TRBJ2-3

cdr3_nt: TGCACCAGCAGCGTTACTAGCTCCGGGAAGTACACCGGGGAGCTGTTTTTT
cdr3_aa: CTSSVTSSGKYTGELFF
clone_size: -
v_call: TRBV1
d_call: -
j_call: TRBJ2-2

cdr3_nt: TGTGCCAGCAGCCAAGAGCTAGCGGGGGGGTTTGATACGCAGTATTTT
cdr3_aa: CASSQELAGGFDTQYF
clone_size: few
v_call: TRBV4-2
d_call: TRBD2
j_call: TRBJ2-3

cdr3_nt: TGCGCCAGCAGAGACAGGGGGCGCGACGAGCAGTACTTC
cdr3_aa: CASRDRGRDEQYF
clone_size: -
v_call: TRBV10-2
d_call: TRBD1
j_call: TRBJ2-7

cdr3_nt: TGTGCCAGTAGACCCTCCGACAGGGGGCCTCGGGACGAGCAGTACTTC
cdr3_aa: CASRPSDRGPRDEQYF
clone_size: -
v_call: TRBV19
d_call: TRBD1
j_call: TRBJ2-7

cdr3_nt: TGTGCCAGCAGCGTAGCTGATGGGGCGCGTGGAAACACCATATATTTT
cdr3_aa: CASSVADGARGNTIYF
clone_size: -
v_call: TRBV9
d_call: -
j_call: TRBJ1-3